The 29 T cell receptor beta chains below were found in one sample sequenced in a study of cytomegalovirus exposure and HLA in healthy donors (dated by TCRdb to about 2017). The method behind the library was the immunoSEQ multiplex PCR assay. Drawn from immuneACCESS, this table holds only the in-frame rearrangements with V and J called that TCRdb kept. Clones are partly lost; checked studies trace under half to an unresolved V gene and leave the rest unexplained. In this sample the table shows some 120,000 clones, over 65% of which occur a single time. Of the sample, roughly 2% is held by the ten largest clones. The sample was PBMCs. All receptors come from a woman younger than 45 in good health and CMV-seronegative.

This clone was counted a few times. This chain joins TRBV5-1 and TRBJ1-4; D might be TRBD1 (5 bases). The V and J ends lost 1 base and 5 bases respectively, with 9 bases between them. The CDR3 consists of 14 residues. In germline, CDR1 is SGHRS, CDR2 YFSETQ. CDR3 amino acids: CASSLSGGNEKLFF. The CDR3 nucleotides read TGCGCCAGCAGCTTGTCCGGGGGGAATGAAAAACTGTTTTTT.

This clone was recorded once. The chain uses TRBV27 and TRBJ1-1; maybe TRBD1 (6 bases). This CDR3 has 15 amino acids. Germline V gives CDR1 MNHEY, CDR2 SMNVEV (reference sequence). V was cut by 6 bases and J by 4 bases, with 18 bases left in between. The CDR3 DNA reads as TGTGCCAGCAGCCGAAGGCAGGGGATTGGCACTGAAGCTTTCTTT. This gives the protein CASSRRQGIGTEAFF.

The chain joins TRBV6-5 to TRBJ2-2; perhaps TRBD1 as D (5 bases). Looked up from germline, CDR1 is MNHEY and CDR2 is SVGAGI. V lost 6 bases to trimming and J lost 6 bases, with 11 bases between them. The CDR3 is made up of 13 amino acids. For the CDR3, the DNA is TGTGCCAGCAGACGCACAGGTTCCGGGGAGCTGTTTTTT. Translated: CASRRTGSGELFF.

The chain combines TRBV7-3 with TRBJ2-2, with D tentatively TRBD1 (6 bases). Trimming took 1 base from V and 6 from J, leaving 18 bases between them. Germline assignment: CDR1 SGHTA and CDR2 FQGTGA. This CDR3 region has 17 residues. The CDR3 here is CASSLNRDKPKAGELFF. Here the CDR3 DNA reads TGTGCCAGCAGCTTAAACCGGGACAAACCCAAAGCCGGGGAGCTGTTTTTT.

This chain connects TRBV19 to TRBJ1-1, with D tentatively TRBD1 (5 bases). CDR3 length: 13 residues. V gave up 3 bases and J gave up 10 bases, with 15 bases separating them. CDR1 is LNHDA and CDR2 is SQIVND in the germline V gene (reference sequence). This CDR3 is CASSMLTEGAAFF. CDR3 bases: TGTGCCAGTAGTATGTTAACAGAAGGGGCAGCTTTCTTT.

The chain links TRBV6-4 to TRBJ2-2; D gene unclear. Trimming took off 6 bases at V and 1 base at J, with 15 bases between the two ends. This CDR3 has 16 residues. CDR1 and CDR2 (germline): MRHNA, SNTAGT. For the CDR3, the DNA is TGTGCCAGCAGCCCCGTGAGGATGAGGAACACCGGGGAGCTGTTTTTT. It translates to CASSPVRMRNTGELFF.

This clone has just a few counts. The chain links TRBV2 to TRBJ2-5; 14 bases are a match to TRBD2. V lost 5 bases, J lost 5 bases, and 13 bases stayed unmatched. This CDR3 is 18 amino acids long. Looked up from germline, CDR1 is SNHLY and CDR2 is FYNNEI. In DNA form, the CDR3 reads TGTGCCAGCAGTCACCCCGGGACTAGCGGGGGCGCGGGGGAGACCCAGTACTTC. Amino acids: CASSHPGTSGGAGETQYF.

The chain recombines TRBV5-1 with TRBJ1-2; 7 bases match TRBD1. Losses at the gene ends were 6 bases for V and 8 bases for J; bases not matched to a gene: 10. The germline V gene has CDR1 SGHRS and CDR2 YFSETQ. The CDR3 length is 13 residues. CDR3 loop: CASTALDRNGYTF. The CDR3 DNA reads as TGCGCCAGCACCGCCCTGGACAGGAACGGCTACACCTTC.

V usage is TRBV5-1 and J usage is TRBJ2-7; 7 nucleotides match TRBD1. This CDR3 spans 14 amino acids. Per the germline V gene, CDR1 is SGHRS and CDR2 is YFSETQ. Trimming at V came to 3 bases and at J to 1 base, leaving 4 bases not matched to a gene. This CDR3 reads CASSSGTASYEQYF. The CDR3 DNA is TGCGCCAGCAGCTCGGGGACAGCTTCCTACGAGCAGTACTTC.

The V call is TRBV5-5, the J call TRBJ2-7; 8 bases fit TRBD1. The CDR3 length is 13 residues. The junction had 0 bases not matched to a gene; V was cut back by 1 base and J by 3 bases. Germline V CDR1 and CDR2: SGHKS, YYEKEE (reference sequence). In DNA, the CDR3 is TGTGCCAGCAGCTTGACAGGGGGCTACGAGCAGTACTTC. Protein sequence: CASSLTGGYEQYF.

J is TRBJ2-7 and V is TRBV29-1, with 7 bases fitting TRBD1. V gave up 6 bases and J gave up 4 bases; unmatched junction bases: 6. Per germline, CDR1 SQVTM and CDR2 ANQGSEA. This CDR3 contains 12 residues. The DNA for the CDR3 is TGCAGCGTCGGGACAGTCCAGTACGAGCAGTACTTC. Its translation is CSVGTVQYEQYF.

The CDR3 reads CASSVEEGQYYGYTF. CDR3 DNA: TGTGCCAGCAGCGTAGAGGAGGGACAGTACTATGGCTACACCTTC. The V call is TRBV9, the J call TRBJ1-2; 7 positions agree with TRBD1. This CDR3 region has 15 residues. The V gene end was trimmed by 0 bases and the J gene end by 3 bases; junction bases not matched to a gene: 5. Germline CDR1 is SGDLS and CDR2 is YYNGEE. The variable domain in full, with the rest retrieved from reference TRBV9 and TRBJ1-2, is DSGVTQTPKHLITATGQRVTLRCSPRSGDLSVYWYQQSLDQGLQFLIQYYNGEERAKGNILERFSAQQFPDLHSELNLSSLELGDSALYFCASSVEEGQYYGYTFGSGTRLTVV.

CDR3: CASSRGPIAYEQYF. Written as DNA, the CDR3 is TGTGCCAGCAGCAGGGGCCCAATTGCCTACGAGCAGTACTTC. The J gene is TRBJ2-7, the V gene TRBV5-6; TRBD1 might be the D (5 bases). Germline-derived CDR1 and CDR2 are SGHDT and YYEEEE. The CDR3 is 14 residues long. Trimming removed 4 bases at V and 2 bases at J, with 13 bases between.

The chain links TRBV9 to TRBJ1-6; D is ambiguous. From germline, CDR1 is SGDLS and CDR2 YYNGEE. The germline V and J ends were trimmed by 2 bases and 3 bases, with 9 bases remaining between them. The CDR3 extends over 15 amino acids. The CDR3 sequence: CASSVVGDYNSPLHF. In DNA, the CDR3 is TGTGCCAGCAGCGTGGTCGGAGACTATAATTCACCCCTCCACTTT.

This chain links TRBV6-6 with TRBJ2-1, with 9 bases lining up with TRBD2. CDR1 is MNHNY, CDR2 SVGAGI, per germline (reference sequence). The V gene end was trimmed by 7 bases and the J gene end by 8 bases; junction bases not matched to a gene: 12. The length of the CDR3 is 15 residues. This chain's CDR3 is CASKTSGMSSDEQFF. The CDR3 DNA sequence: TGTGCCAGCAAGACTAGCGGAATGTCTAGCGATGAGCAGTTCTTC.

As DNA, the CDR3 is TGTGCCAGCAGTCCGGGGGGGGCCTACGAGCAGTACTTC. Amino acid sequence: CASSPGGAYEQYF. The chain links TRBV27 to TRBJ2-7; 8 positions agree with TRBD2. J was trimmed by 2 bases and V by 5 bases; bases with no gene match: 2. This CDR3 contains 13 residues. Germline CDR1 and CDR2: MNHEY and SMNVEV (reference sequence).

This chain joins TRBV29-1 and TRBJ1-2; no reliable D call. The CDR3 is 13 amino acids. The germline V gene has CDR1 SQVTM and CDR2 ANQGSEA. The V gene lost 7 bases and the J gene lost 6 bases, with 18 bases spanning the gap. CDR3 sequence reads: CSALDGGPHGYTF. CDR3 nucleotide sequence: TGCAGCGCCCTCGACGGAGGCCCCCATGGCTACACCTTC.

The chain is built from TRBV5-4 and TRBJ2-3; TRBD2 aligns across 15 bases. The V gene's germline CDR1 is SGHNT and CDR2 YYREEE (reference sequence). V gave up 4 bases and J gave up 5 bases; unmatched junction bases: 5. This CDR3 has 16 residues. CDR3 sequence (DNA): TGTGCCAGCAGCCGGACTAGCGGGGGGGTCAGAGATACGCAGTATTTT. It translates to CASSRTSGGVRDTQYF. Looking up the rest from reference TRBV5-4 and TRBJ2-3 gives the full variable domain: ETGVTQSPTHLIKTRGQQVTLRCSSQSGHNTVSWYQQALGQGPQFIFQYYREEENGRGNFPPRFSGLQFPNYSSELNVNALELDDSALYLCASSRTSGGVRDTQYFGPGTRLTVL.

The CDR3 nucleotides read TGCGCCAGCAGCCAAGCTACAGGGAAAGAGACCCAGTACTTC. Its translation is CASSQATGKETQYF. The rearrangement joins TRBV4-1 to TRBJ2-5, with a tentative D call TRBD1 (6 bases). The ends were cut back, 1 base at V and 3 bases at J, with 9 bases in the middle. This CDR3 comprises 14 residues. In germline, CDR1 is MGHRA, CDR2 YSYEKL.

The sample holds a few counts of this clone. The chain combines TRBV9 with TRBJ1-1; the D is unclear. The CDR3 runs 13 residues. CDR1 is SGDLS and CDR2 is YYNGEE in the germline V gene. Trimming cost V 4 bases and J 0 bases, with 7 bases left between them. In DNA form, the CDR3 reads TGTGCCAGCAGCACAGATGTGAACACTGAAGCTTTCTTT. It is translated as CASSTDVNTEAFF.

J is TRBJ2-3 and V is TRBV19; 10 bases are shared with TRBD2. J was trimmed by 6 bases and V by 4 bases; bases with no gene match: 4. Germline CDR1 is LNHDA and CDR2 is SQIVND (reference sequence). This CDR3 is built from 14 residues. The DNA for the CDR3 is TGTGCCAGTAGTACTAGCGGGGGTCGGGATACGCAGTATTTT. Translating gives CASSTSGGRDTQYF.

This clone is a singleton in its sample. Other DNA sequences in the sample encode the same CDR3. The chain recombines TRBV6-5 with TRBJ2-3; 8 positions agree with TRBD2. This CDR3 is 15 amino acids long. J lost 1 base, V lost 0 bases, and 0 bases had no gene match. Germline V gene lookup returns CDR1 MNHEY and CDR2 SVGAGI. CDR3 residues: CASSYSGGGTDTQYF. The CDR3 bases are TGTGCCAGCAGTTACTCCGGGGGGGGCACAGATACGCAGTATTTT.

This clone appeared a few times. The V and J genes are TRBV7-9 and TRBJ2-7; D gene unclear. Germline V gives CDR1 SEHNR, CDR2 FQNEAQ (reference sequence). The CDR3 extends over 13 amino acids. V was shortened by 4 bases and J by 0 bases, with 7 bases between the two germline ends. CDR3 region: CASSSPSSYEQYF. In DNA form, the CDR3 reads TGTGCCAGCAGCTCGCCTAGCTCCTACGAGCAGTACTTC.

The chain recombines TRBV5-4 with TRBJ2-7, with 12 positions matching TRBD1. The CDR3 is 19 residues long. J was trimmed by 4 bases and V by 4 bases; bases with no gene match: 18. CDR1 is SGHNT and CDR2 is YYREEE in the germline V gene (reference sequence). CDR3 amino acids: CASSLGGTGGGKGTYEQYF. The DNA of the CDR3 is TGTGCCAGCAGCCTAGGTGGGACAGGGGGCGGGAAAGGTACTTACGAGCAGTACTTC.

The chain carries TRBV10-3 and TRBJ1-6; 10 nucleotides match TRBD1. The CDR3 is made up of 14 amino acids. Germline values: CDR1 ENHRY, CDR2 SYGVKD. V shed 7 bases, J shed 7 bases, and the junction held 4 bases outside the gene matches. CDR3 residues: CAITTGQGNSPLHF. The CDR3 DNA reads TGTGCCATCACTACGGGACAGGGGAATTCACCCCTCCACTTT.

This clone was recorded only once. The CDR3 reads CASSLDLAGGSGELFF. The CDR3 DNA reads TGTGCCAGCAGCTTAGATCTAGCGGGGGGCTCCGGGGAGCTGTTTTTT. V gene TRBV11-3 combines with J gene TRBJ2-2; 11 nucleotides match TRBD2. CDR3 length: 16 residues. V shed 0 bases, J shed 6 bases, and the junction held 3 bases outside the gene matches. CDR1 is SGHNT, CDR2 YENEEA, per germline.

J is TRBJ1-1 and V is TRBV27; TRBD1 agrees at 7 bases. Germline loops: CDR1 MNHEY, CDR2 SMNVEV (reference sequence). CDR3 length equals 13 residues. Trimming removed 6 bases from V and 4 bases from J; junction bases left unmatched: 5. In DNA form, the CDR3 reads TGTGCCAGCAGCCTCACAGGGGCCACTGAAGCTTTCTTT. Translation gives CASSLTGATEAFF.

This clone was seen a few times. This chain links TRBV28 with TRBJ2-2, with D unclear. In germline, CDR1 is MDHEN, CDR2 SYDVKM. V lost 6 bases, J lost 8 bases, and 7 bases lay in between. The CDR3 spans 11 residues. The DNA of the CDR3 is TGTGCCAGCAGCCGAGCGGGGGAGCTGTTTTTT. Translation gives CASSRAGELFF.

This clone was observed once. The identical CDR3 is also encoded by other nucleotide sequences in the sample. The chain uses TRBV9 and TRBJ2-2, with D possibly being TRBD1 (5 bases). V lost 0 bases and J 4 bases, leaving 10 bases between the germline ends. The CDR3 totals 15 residues. CDR1 and CDR2 from the germline V gene are SGDLS and YYNGEE. CDR3 protein: CASSVGQGRTGELFF. The CDR3 DNA follows: TGTGCCAGCAGCGTAGGTCAGGGCCGCACCGGGGAGCTGTTTTTT.